What follows describes a single T cell receptor (beta chain). The antigen remains undetermined. Relative to the germline gene, one junction end is altered; a read error may explain this. In addition to blood RNA drawn from unsorted whole blood, germline DNA was extracted. Roughly 4.2 milliliters of peripheral blood were drawn presurgically. The data were obtained in a study of tumor-infiltrating lymphocytes in primary liver carcinoma. Study context: Samples returned roughly 3.5 to 8 million productive TCRbeta reads each. Read depth did not differ significantly between tissue types. General study points: In tumor-adjacent and tumor-blood pairs, overlap was lower than in tumor region pairs.

The CDR3 runs 15 residues. In germline, CDR1 is LGHNA, CDR2 YNFKEQ. TCR beta cDNA was made from approximately 500 ng total RNA with a constant-region primer. Libraries covering TCR beta were generated through three nested multiplex PCR rounds (using a slightly modified ARM-PCR). Use of TRBV1-TRBV30 forward primers with a C-beta reverse primer characterized the first two PCR rounds, which lasted about 9 cycles each. Each CDR3 protein is one row after TCRdb ran MiXCR on the multiplex PCR reads. The sample carries about 200,000 distinct CDR3 sequences, almost 65% recorded once. This clonotype originated in a woman aged 55-69 years with primary liver carcinoma and hepatitis B virus infection. The chain joins TRBV4-2 to TRBJ2-2; weak D call: TRBD2 (5 bases). The sample comprised peripheral blood. CDR3 nucleotide sequence: TGTGCCAGCAGCCAAGTTGTAGCAGCCATCGGGGAGCTATTTTTT. Amino acid sequence: CASSQVVAAIGELFF.